Presented here are 10 T cell receptor beta chains from one specimen sequenced in a study of shared clonotypes between healthy human individuals. TCRdb keeps only in-frame clones here, not all; method: immunoSEQ multiplex PCR. The data show 2 million to 2.5 million clones, with approximately 94% seen just once and roughly 0.13% held by the top ten. The sequencing input was naive CD4+ T cells sorted from blood. Subset specified: CD45RA+ positively selected. The receptors were gathered from a man aged 18 to 35 in good health.

V gene TRBV30 combines with J gene TRBJ1-5; D ambiguous. CDR1 is GTSNPN, CDR2 SVGIG, per germline (reference sequence). Trimming removed 2 bases from V and 0 bases from J, with 14 bases in between. The CDR3 sequence is 16 residues long. The CDR3 nucleotides read TGTGCCTGGAGTCTTAGGGTTTCGACTAGCAATCAGCCCCAGCATTTT. It codes for CAWSLRVSTSNQPQHF.

The chain couples TRBV6-5 to TRBJ2-7, with TRBD1 identical over 12 bases. The J segment lost 3 bases and the V segment lost 6 bases, leaving 6 bases of the junction unmatched. The CDR3 contains 15 residues. Germline values: CDR1 MNHEY, CDR2 SVGAGI. The CDR3 DNA reads TGTGCCAGCAGACTCCGGGACAGGGGGCTCTACGAGCAGTACTTC. Amino acid sequence: CASRLRDRGLYEQYF.

The chain employs TRBV9 and TRBJ2-7; 9 bases map to TRBD2. J lost 7 bases, V lost 0 bases, and 5 bases had no gene match. This CDR3 spans 14 amino acids. The germline CDR1 and CDR2 sequences are SGDLS and YYNGEE. The CDR3: CASSVGLAGREQYF. Written as DNA, the CDR3 is TGTGCCAGCAGCGTAGGTCTAGCGGGAAGGGAGCAGTACTTC.

The chain combines TRBV9 with TRBJ2-5, with D possibly being TRBD1 (6 bases). Germline lookup yields CDR1 SGDLS and CDR2 YYNGEE. Trimming cost V 0 bases and J 0 bases, with 12 bases left between them. This CDR3 has 16 residues. This CDR3 is CASSVGGRGNQETQYF. DNA for the CDR3: TGTGCCAGCAGCGTAGGTGGCAGGGGAAACCAAGAGACCCAGTACTTC.

The chain couples TRBV18 to TRBJ1-2, with TRBD1 matching over 8 bases. There are 18 residues in the CDR3. Germline CDR1 KGHSH, CDR2 LQKENI. The junction had 13 bases not matched to a gene; V was cut back by 3 bases and J by 1 base. In DNA form, the CDR3 reads TGTGCCAGCTCACCCAGCACCGGGACAGGTTCTTTTAACTATGGCTACACCTTC. Protein sequence: CASSPSTGTGSFNYGYTF.

The V and J genes are TRBV18 and TRBJ1-3; no firm D call. Germline-derived CDR1 and CDR2 are KGHSH and LQKENI. The CDR3 has 15 residues. V was clipped by 0 bases and J by 0 bases, with 6 bases between them. The CDR3 loop is CASSPPVDSGNTIYF. The CDR3 nucleotides are TGTGCCAGCTCACCACCCGTGGACTCTGGAAACACCATATATTTT.

This chain uses TRBV5-1 with TRBJ2-7, with D perhaps given as TRBD1 or TRBD2 (5 bases each). This CDR3 contains 15 residues. Germline CDR1 is SGHRS and CDR2 is YFSETQ. The ends were cut back, 4 bases at V and 6 bases at J, with 20 bases in the middle. The CDR3 here is CASSMAVQGVGEQYF. In nucleotides, the CDR3 is TGCGCCAGCAGCATGGCTGTTCAGGGAGTTGGCGAGCAGTACTTC. Looking up the rest from reference TRBV5-1 and TRBJ2-7 gives the full variable domain: KAGVTQTPRYLIKTRGQQVTLSCSPISGHRSVSWYQQTPGQGLQFLFEYFSETQRNKGNFPGRFSGRQFSNSRSEMNVSTLELGDSALYLCASSMAVQGVGEQYFGPGTRLTVT.

V gene TRBV6-6 combines with J gene TRBJ2-5, with 10 positions matching TRBD1. Losses at the gene ends were 6 bases for V and 3 bases for J; bases not matched to a gene: 10. This CDR3 is 16 amino acids long. Per germline, CDR1 MNHNY and CDR2 SVGAGI (reference sequence). CDR3 nucleotide sequence: TGTGCCAGCAGCTTATCGTCCGGGACAGGGGAAGAGACCCAGTACTTC. It is translated as CASSLSSGTGEETQYF.

The chain is built from TRBV7-2 and TRBJ2-1; 9 positions agree with TRBD1. V trimming: 4 bases; J trimming: 8 bases; junction bases outside the gene matches: 15. Germline CDR1 reads SGHTA; CDR2 reads FQGNSA. CDR3 length equals 17 residues. The CDR3 spells CASSSPTLRTGVDEQFF. In DNA form, the CDR3 reads TGTGCCAGCAGCTCGCCAACCCTAAGGACAGGGGTCGATGAGCAGTTCTTC.

In this sample, this clone turned up once. J is TRBJ2-2 and V is TRBV19, with 7 nucleotides matching TRBD1. The germline V gene has CDR1 LNHDA and CDR2 SQIVND (reference sequence). The CDR3 totals 15 residues. J gave up 1 base and V 8 bases, and 7 bases lay outside the gene matches. This chain's CDR3 is CASAAGQVNTGELFF. The DNA of the CDR3 is TGTGCCAGTGCCGCCGGACAGGTGAACACCGGGGAGCTGTTTTTT.